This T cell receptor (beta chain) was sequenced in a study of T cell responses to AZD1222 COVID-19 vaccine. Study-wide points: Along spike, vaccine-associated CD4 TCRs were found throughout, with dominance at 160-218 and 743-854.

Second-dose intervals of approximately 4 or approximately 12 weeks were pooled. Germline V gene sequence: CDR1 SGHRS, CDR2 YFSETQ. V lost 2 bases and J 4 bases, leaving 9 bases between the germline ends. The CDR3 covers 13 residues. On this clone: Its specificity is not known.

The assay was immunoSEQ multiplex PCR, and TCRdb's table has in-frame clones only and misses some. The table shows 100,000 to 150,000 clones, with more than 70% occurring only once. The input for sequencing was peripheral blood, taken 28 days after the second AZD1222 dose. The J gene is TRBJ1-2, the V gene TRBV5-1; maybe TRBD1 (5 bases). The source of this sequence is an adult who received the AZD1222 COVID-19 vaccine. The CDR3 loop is CASSLPDIYGYTF. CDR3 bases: TGCGCCAGCAGCTTACCGGACATCTATGGCTACACCTTC. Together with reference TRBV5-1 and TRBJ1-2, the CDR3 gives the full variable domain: KAGVTQTPRYLIKTRGQQVTLSCSPISGHRSVSWYQQTPGQGLQFLFEYFSETQRNKGNFPGRFSGRQFSNSRSEMNVSTLELGDSALYLCASSLPDIYGYTFGSGTRLTVV.